Following are 24 T cell receptor beta chains from one sample sequenced in a study of identical twins. TCRdb passed the 5' RACE reads through MiXCR, listing each CDR3 protein once. Here the sample spans some 460,000 distinct CDR3 sequences, approximately 15% being singletons. The same specimen was also included in a second study, on yellow fever vaccine responses in identical twins.

Specimen: CD4+ T cells sorted from blood. The receptors derive from a young woman in good health.

The chain couples TRBV29-1 to TRBJ1-2; possibly TRBD1 for D (6 bases). Germline V gene lookup returns CDR1 SQVTM and CDR2 ANQGSEA. The germline V and J ends were trimmed by 3 bases and 5 bases, with 10 bases remaining between them. The CDR3 consists of 12 residues. Written as DNA, the CDR3 is TGCAGCGTTGATTTTCAGGGGTATGGCTACACCTTC. The encoded protein is CSVDFQGYGYTF.

This clonotype was observed a few times. The rearrangement uses TRBV5-6 and TRBJ1-5; TRBD1 might be the D (5 bases). The CDR3 is 13 amino acids. Per the germline V gene, CDR1 is SGHDT and CDR2 is YYEEEE. V lost 3 bases, J lost 7 bases, and 11 bases lay in between. The CDR3, as DNA: TGTGCCAGCAGCTCGGCCCAGGGACAGCCCCAGCATTTT. This codes for CASSSAQGQPQHF.

The table lists this clonotype with a few counts. The chain links TRBV6-1 to TRBJ2-5; possible D gene TRBD2, 6 bases. The CDR3 consists of 15 residues. V was shortened by 10 bases and J by 2 bases, with 20 bases between the two germline ends. Germline assignment: CDR1 MNHNS and CDR2 SASEGT. CDR3 DNA: TGTGCCACCTCAGCGGATCTCGGAGGGCAAGAGACCCAGTACTTC. Translation gives CATSADLGGQETQYF.

V and J are TRBV12-3 or TRBV12-4 and TRBJ1-5, with a tentative D call TRBD1 (5 bases). This CDR3 has 14 residues. The V and J ends lost 3 bases and 5 bases respectively, with 11 bases between them. The CDR3, as DNA: TGTGCCAGCAGTTTCCGGGGACTTCATCAGCCCCAGCATTTT. Its translation: CASSFRGLHQPQHF.

This clonotype turned up a few times. This chain links TRBV4-2 with TRBJ1-5; D is unresolved. Deletions cut 1 base from V and 3 bases from J, with 7 bases between. The CDR3 runs 14 residues. Germline CDR1 and CDR2: LGHNA and YNFKEQ. This CDR3 is CASSQGVVNQPQHF. Written as DNA, the CDR3 is TGTGCCAGCAGCCAAGGTGTAGTCAATCAGCCCCAGCATTTT.

This clonotype has a handful of counts. The chain links TRBV29-1 to TRBJ1-1; 7 nucleotides line up with TRBD1. CDR1 is SQVTM, CDR2 ANQGSEA, per germline. The CDR3 has 14 amino acids. V shed 4 bases and J 1 base; nucleotides not matched to a gene: 6. The CDR3 spells CSVAARGGNTEAFF. In nucleotides, the CDR3 is TGCAGCGTTGCGGCCAGGGGGGGGAACACTGAAGCTTTCTTT. The whole variable domain, filled in from reference TRBV29-1 and TRBJ1-1, reads SAVISQKPSRDICQRGTSLTIQCQVDSQVTMMFWYRQQPGQSLTLIATANQGSEATYESGFVIDKFPISRPNLTFSTLTVSNMSPEDSSIYLCSVAARGGNTEAFFGQGTRLTVV.

This clonotype was seen more than once but under ten times. This chain links TRBV6-4 with TRBJ2-1; perhaps TRBD2 as D (6 bases). The germline CDR1 and CDR2 sequences are MRHNA and SNTAGT. This CDR3 spans 11 amino acids. Trimming took 0 bases from V and 15 from J, leaving 9 bases between them. The CDR3 loop is CASSDSLALFF. CDR3 bases: TGTGCCAGCAGTGACTCACTAGCACTGTTCTTC.

This sequence joins TRBV12-3 or TRBV12-4 and TRBJ1-3; 8 bases agree with TRBD1. With V trimmed by 7 bases and J by 4 bases, 9 bases remained unmatched. The CDR3 is 15 residues long. CDR3: CASNQQGVIGNTIYF. The CDR3 DNA follows: TGTGCCAGCAATCAACAGGGGGTAATCGGAAACACCATATATTTT.

Only a few counts were recorded for this clonotype. The chain has TRBV6-1 and TRBJ2-5; D is uncertain. V was shortened by 5 bases and J by 2 bases, with 15 bases between the two germline ends. This CDR3 is 15 amino acids long. CDR1 is MNHNS, CDR2 SASEGT, per germline. The CDR3 region is CASSPDRVPQETQYF. In DNA, the CDR3 is TGTGCCAGCAGTCCCGACCGGGTCCCGCAAGAGACCCAGTACTTC.

This clonotype was seen more than once but under ten times. This rearrangement joins TRBV6-2 or TRBV6-3 to TRBJ2-7, with unresolved D. This CDR3 has 15 residues. V dropped 3 bases and J dropped 3 bases, with 15 bases sitting between them. Germline V lookup: CDR1 MNHEY, CDR2 SVGEGT. Written as DNA, the CDR3 is TGTGCCAGCAGTTATACGATCCGGCTGAACTACGAGCAGTACTTC. Residues: CASSYTIRLNYEQYF.

This chain uses TRBV4-1 with TRBJ2-5, with D uncertain. The CDR3 is 19 residues long. CDR1 and CDR2 from the germline V gene are MGHRA and YSYEKL. The ends were cut back, 0 bases at V and 5 bases at J, with 25 bases in the middle. DNA of the CDR3: TGCGCCAGCAGCCAAGATTTGCGTAGAGGAGCAGGTGTTGAGGAGACCCAGTACTTC. It yields the protein CASSQDLRRGAGVEETQYF.

This clonotype turned up a few times. J is TRBJ2-5 and V is TRBV5-1; D is unresolved. V was clipped by 0 bases and J by 5 bases, with 8 bases between them. The germline CDR1 and CDR2 sequences are SGHRS and YFSETQ. The CDR3 runs to 13 residues. The CDR3 loop reads CASSLETRETQYF. CDR3 in DNA: TGCGCCAGCAGCTTGGAGACGAGGGAGACCCAGTACTTC.

This clonotype was counted only a few times. The V and J genes are TRBV7-2 and TRBJ2-3; D is perhaps TRBD1 (6 bases). This CDR3 comprises 16 residues. CDR1 SGHTA and CDR2 FQGNSA come from the germline V gene. With 5 bases removed from V and 2 bases from J, the gap between germline ends came to 17 bases. CDR3 amino acids: CASSHRTASFTDTQYF. The CDR3, as DNA: TGTGCCAGCAGCCACAGGACAGCTTCCTTCACAGATACGCAGTATTTT.

This clonotype appeared a few times. The rearrangement uses TRBV12-3 or TRBV12-4 and TRBJ2-1; TRBD2 matches at 7 bases. This CDR3 is built from 17 residues. Germline trimming cut 3 bases from V and 3 bases from J; bases unmatched to any gene: 11. CDR3 DNA: TGTGCCAGCAGTTTCTTATCCGGGACTACAAACTACAATGAGCAGTTCTTC. It yields the protein CASSFLSGTTNYNEQFF.

This clonotype was observed a few times. This chain joins TRBV5-1 and TRBJ2-3; D not resolved. Germline assignment: CDR1 SGHRS and CDR2 YFSETQ. The CDR3 is 14 residues long. Trimming left V 0 bases short and J 2 bases short, with 7 bases between. CDR3 sequence reads: CASSLGHHTDTQYF. The CDR3 bases are TGCGCCAGCAGCTTGGGACATCACACAGATACGCAGTATTTT.

V and J are TRBV7-2 and TRBJ2-7; D remains unclear. Trimming stripped 4 bases from V and 0 bases from J, with 10 bases between. CDR1 and CDR2 from the germline V gene are SGHTA and FQGNSA. This CDR3 spans 14 amino acids. CDR3 region: CASSYEQLSYEQYF. As DNA, the CDR3 is TGTGCCAGCAGCTACGAGCAGCTCTCCTACGAGCAGTACTTC.

This chain connects TRBV2 to TRBJ2-4; 9 bases are a match to TRBD1. Unmatched junction bases numbered 3, after V lost 4 bases and J lost 8 bases. The CDR3 is 13 residues long. Germline lookup yields CDR1 SNHLY and CDR2 FYNNEI. CDR3 amino acids: CASSGDRVDIQYF. Here the CDR3 DNA reads TGTGCCAGCAGTGGGGACAGGGTGGACATTCAGTACTTC. The full variable domain, rest sourced from reference TRBV2 and TRBJ2-4, is EPEVTQTPSHQVTQMGQEVILRCVPISNHLYFYWYRQILGQKVEFLVSFYNNEISEKSEIFDDQFSVERPDGSNFTLKIRSTKLEDSAMYFCASSGDRVDIQYFGAGTRLSVL.

This clonotype came up a few times. The genes are TRBV5-1 and TRBJ1-1; the D is unclear. The germline V gene encodes CDR1 SGHRS and CDR2 YFSETQ. Between the trimmed V and J ends, which lost 8 bases and 3 bases, there was a span of 17 bases. The CDR3 covers 14 residues. The CDR3 region is CASMWSRGDTEAFF. The CDR3, as DNA: TGCGCCAGTATGTGGAGCAGAGGTGACACTGAAGCTTTCTTT.

The chain recombines TRBV29-1 with TRBJ1-1; tentative D call: TRBD1 (6 bases). CDR1 and CDR2 (germline): SQVTM, ANQGSEA. V dropped 7 bases and J dropped 4 bases, with 13 bases sitting between them. The CDR3 consists of 12 residues. The CDR3 DNA is TGCAGCGGGAACAGGGAGCTCACTGAAGCTTTCTTT. It encodes CSGNRELTEAFF.

This CDR3 reads CASIGGVGELFF. CDR3 in DNA: TGTGCCAGCATAGGTGGGGTCGGGGAGCTGTTTTTT. This rearrangement joins TRBV28 to TRBJ2-2; no firm D call. Per germline, CDR1 MDHEN and CDR2 SYDVKM. CDR3 size: 12 residues. V lost 7 bases and J lost 7, with 10 bases in between.

The chain carries TRBV20-1 and TRBJ2-3; D unclear. The CDR3 has 15 amino acids. V lost 5 bases and J 1 base, leaving 16 bases between the germline ends. Germline CDR1 and CDR2: DFQATT and SNEGSKA (reference sequence). CDR3 DNA: TGCAGTGCTCTCCCTTCGGCCGCGGGCACAGATACGCAGTATTTT. Translated, it gives CSALPSAAGTDTQYF.

This clonotype was seen only a few times. This chain links TRBV5-1 with TRBJ2-7; D assignment may be TRBD1 or TRBD2 (6 bases each). Trimming took 4 bases from V and 3 from J, leaving 14 bases between them. CDR1 SGHRS and CDR2 YFSETQ come from the germline V gene. CDR3 length: 14 residues. CDR3 protein: CASSILQGGYEQYF. The CDR3 DNA reads as TGCGCCAGCAGCATCCTACAGGGAGGCTACGAGCAGTACTTC.

The chain carries TRBV10-2 and TRBJ2-7; possibly TRBD2 for D (5 bases). CDR3 size: 13 residues. CDR1 is WSHSY and CDR2 is SAAADI in the germline V gene. V lost 5 bases to trimming and J lost 6 bases, with 14 bases between them. The CDR3 DNA reads TGCGCCAGCAGTTGGGTGGTAGAGGGCGAGCAGTACTTC. It translates to CASSWVVEGEQYF.

This clonotype came up a few times. The V gene is TRBV28, the J gene TRBJ2-7; 7 bases agree with TRBD1. The CDR3 covers 12 residues. J gave up 2 bases and V 10 bases, and 5 bases lay outside the gene matches. Germline V CDR1 and CDR2: MDHEN, SYDVKM. CDR3 residues: CATQGQTYEQYF. Written as DNA, the CDR3 is TGTGCCACCCAGGGACAGACCTACGAGCAGTACTTC.